The 16 T cell receptor beta chains in this list originate from one sample, sequenced in a study of blood T cell repertoires in COVID-19. Assay: immunoSEQ multiplex PCR; the TCRdb copy retains only in-frame clones and omits some. The table lists 200,000 to 250,000 clones, 65% to 85% of them singletons. The source material was peripheral blood. These receptors all come from a human donor in a cohort sampled during active COVID-19.

A single count supports this clone. The V gene is TRBV3-1 (or the pseudogene TRBV3-2), the J gene TRBJ1-5; 9 nucleotides align to TRBD1. CDR1 and CDR2 from the germline V gene are LGHDT and YNNKEL (reference sequence). The CDR3 sequence is 19 residues long. The V segment lost 4 bases and the J segment 0 bases; nucleotides outside the gene matches: 13. The CDR3 nucleotides read TGTGCCAGCAGCCCGGAACTACCACAGGGGGCTTATAGCAATCAGCCCCAGCATTTT. Translation gives CASSPELPQGAYSNQPQHF.

The rearrangement uses TRBV6-5 and TRBJ1-2, with unresolved D. Trimming cost V 8 bases and J 5 bases, with 12 bases left between them. Per germline, CDR1 MNHEY and CDR2 SVGAGI. This CDR3 comprises 12 residues. The CDR3 region is CASFESRYGYTF. The CDR3 nucleotides are TGTGCCAGCTTTGAGTCGCGGTATGGCTACACCTTC.

The V call is TRBV5-6, the J call TRBJ1-4; D gene uncertain. This CDR3 is built from 14 residues. Looked up from germline, CDR1 is SGHDT and CDR2 is YYEEEE. Between the trimmed V and J ends, which lost 0 bases and 8 bases, there was a span of 11 bases. Here the CDR3 reads CASSLGALVEKLFF. The CDR3 nucleotides read TGTGCCAGCAGCTTGGGGGCCTTAGTCGAAAAACTGTTTTTT.

Written as DNA, the CDR3 is TGTGCCAGCAACCTAGCGGGGGGGTACAATGAGCAGTTCTTC. As protein: CASNLAGGYNEQFF. The V gene is TRBV6-5, the J gene TRBJ2-1; 12 nucleotides agree with TRBD2. The V gene end was trimmed by 7 bases and the J gene end by 4 bases; junction bases not matched to a gene: 2. CDR3 length: 14 amino acids. Germline V gene data show CDR1 as MNHEY and CDR2 as SVGAGI.

Here the CDR3 reads CASSHPQGGEQFF. In DNA, the CDR3 is TGCGCCAGCAGCCATCCCCAGGGAGGCGAGCAGTTCTTC. This chain joins TRBV4-1 and TRBJ2-1; D perhaps matches TRBD2 (6 bases). CDR1 and CDR2 (germline): MGHRA, YSYEKL. V lost 3 bases to trimming and J lost 10 bases, with 13 bases between them. The CDR3 sequence is 13 residues long.

This clone has more than one count but fewer than ten. The chain recombines TRBV7-3 with TRBJ1-2, with no clear D. Trimming took off 0 bases at V and 7 bases at J, with 18 bases between the two ends. This CDR3 comprises 16 residues. Germline loops: CDR1 SGHTA, CDR2 FQGTGA. In DNA, the CDR3 is TGTGCCAGCAGCTTAACTCCAAGAGTGGGTGGCGGTGGCTACACCTTC. It specifies CASSLTPRVGGGGYTF.

CDR3 region: CASSKTGPPEKLFF. CDR3 nucleotides: TGTGCCAGCAGTAAGACAGGGCCCCCTGAAAAACTGTTTTTT. The chain joins TRBV2 to TRBJ1-4; TRBD1 aligns across 7 bases. Germline V gene lookup returns CDR1 SNHLY and CDR2 FYNNEI. V dropped 5 bases and J dropped 7; count of bases not matched to a gene: 7. CDR3 length: 14 residues.

This chain links TRBV9 with TRBJ2-7; a possible D gene is TRBD1 (7 bases). V gave up 3 bases and J gave up 5 bases, with 21 bases separating them. The CDR3 loop spans 16 amino acids. Germline V lookup: CDR1 SGDLS, CDR2 YYNGEE. The DNA of the CDR3 is TGTGCCAGCAGCGACCCGCTGGAGGGGACAGAGGACGAGCAGTACTTC. Translating gives CASSDPLEGTEDEQYF. Full variable domain (outside the CDR3, taken from reference TRBV9 and TRBJ2-7): DSGVTQTPKHLITATGQRVTLRCSPRSGDLSVYWYQQSLDQGLQFLIQYYNGEERAKGNILERFSAQQFPDLHSELNLSSLELGDSALYFCASSDPLEGTEDEQYFGPGTRLTVT.

The J gene is TRBJ2-2, the V gene TRBV9; possibly TRBD2 for D (6 bases). The CDR3 covers 15 residues. V dropped 3 bases and J dropped 3 bases, with 12 bases sitting between them. Germline CDR1 reads SGDLS; CDR2 reads YYNGEE. DNA for the CDR3: TGTGCCAGCAGCGGGGGGGTATTAGACACCGGGGAGCTGTTTTTT. Its protein product is CASSGGVLDTGELFF. Variable domain in full (rest from reference TRBV9 and TRBJ2-2): DSGVTQTPKHLITATGQRVTLRCSPRSGDLSVYWYQQSLDQGLQFLIQYYNGEERAKGNILERFSAQQFPDLHSELNLSSLELGDSALYFCASSGGVLDTGELFFGEGSRLTVL.

This sequence joins TRBV5-1 and TRBJ1-5; 7 nucleotides line up with TRBD1. The V gene's germline CDR1 is SGHRS and CDR2 YFSETQ. With V trimmed by 3 bases and J by 1 base, 4 bases remained unmatched. The CDR3 is made up of 15 amino acids. This CDR3 reads CASSYRDRSNQPQHF. Written as DNA, the CDR3 is TGCGCCAGCAGCTATAGGGACAGAAGCAATCAGCCCCAGCATTTT.

The chain has TRBV10-3 and TRBJ2-3, with 12 bases lining up with TRBD1. The V gene end was trimmed by 5 bases and the J gene end by 5 bases; junction bases not matched to a gene: 8. The CDR3 totals 16 residues. Germline V gene sequence: CDR1 ENHRY, CDR2 SYGVKD. The CDR3 bases are TGTGCCATCAGTTATCCGGGACAGGGGGCGGGAGATACGCAGTATTTT. It encodes CAISYPGQGAGDTQYF.

V and J are TRBV7-8 and TRBJ2-1; 7 nucleotides agree with TRBD2. V was clipped by 0 bases and J by 0 bases; unmatched bases: 11. The CDR3 loop spans 19 amino acids. Germline V gene sequence: CDR1 SGHVS, CDR2 FQNEAQ. DNA for the CDR3: TGTGCCAGCAGCTTAGCTTCGGTAGCTAGCGGAAACTCCTACAATGAGCAGTTCTTC. Translation gives CASSLASVASGNSYNEQFF.

This chain uses TRBV5-1 with TRBJ1-1, with D unresolved. The CDR3 totals 14 residues. The V and J ends lost 1 base and 3 bases respectively, with 10 bases between them. Germline V gene data show CDR1 as SGHRS and CDR2 as YFSETQ. The DNA of the CDR3 is TGCGCCAGCAGCTTGAGAGGGCCGGACACTGAAGCTTTCTTT. Amino acid sequence: CASSLRGPDTEAFF.

The chain recombines TRBV7-2 with TRBJ2-3; D ambiguous. There are 16 residues in the CDR3. Germline V gives CDR1 SGHTA, CDR2 FQGNSA. Trimming removed 5 bases at V and 4 bases at J, with 19 bases between. The CDR3 bases are TGTGCCAGCAGCCCCGCAAAGCTCAATTTCGCAGATACGCAGTATTTT. Translation gives CASSPAKLNFADTQYF.

The chain couples TRBV9 to TRBJ2-1; 13 bases are a match to TRBD2. The CDR3 consists of 16 residues. Germline trimming cut 4 bases from V and 7 bases from J; bases unmatched to any gene: 8. In germline, CDR1 is SGDLS, CDR2 YYNGEE. CDR3 sequence (DNA): TGTGCCAGCAGCATTCCCGGGACTAGCGGGACGAATGAGCAGTTCTTC. Its translation: CASSIPGTSGTNEQFF. The complete variable domain, with remaining parts taken from reference TRBV9 and TRBJ2-1, reads DSGVTQTPKHLITATGQRVTLRCSPRSGDLSVYWYQQSLDQGLQFLIQYYNGEERAKGNILERFSAQQFPDLHSELNLSSLELGDSALYFCASSIPGTSGTNEQFFGPGTRLTVL.

This CDR3 reads CASSQGGGGQGYEQYF. For the CDR3, the DNA is TGCGCCAGCAGCCAAGGTGGAGGGGGACAGGGGTACGAGCAGTACTTC. This sequence joins TRBV4-1 and TRBJ2-7; TRBD1 agrees at 10 bases. After removal of 1 base from V and 4 bases from J, the junction contained 7 bases not matched to a gene. This CDR3 spans 16 amino acids. CDR1 is MGHRA and CDR2 is YSYEKL in the germline V gene.